These 24 T cell receptor beta chains were all obtained from the same sample, sequenced in a study of tissue T cells after allogeneic stem cell transplantation (dated by TCRdb to the early 2020s). Interpreted using the paper, the time point label stands for: mouse harvest day 7 after allogeneic transplant. Mouse grafts combined 10^7 T-cell-depleted bone marrow cells with 10^6 splenic CD5+ T cells, given via tail vein injection. Library preparation employed the immunoSEQ multiplex PCR assay. The immuneACCESS repertoire file appears here via TCRdb, limited to in-frame rearrangements. These files lack a portion of the clones; in checked studies, under half of the deficit traces to unresolved V genes, and the cause of the others is not known. The sample table contains 9,000 to 13,000 clones; only one count was recorded for 35% to 45% of them. The top ten clonotypes cover 1.8% of the sample. Input material: skin. The receptors derive from a female BALB/c mouse given C57BL/6 T cells with graft-versus-host disease after an allogeneic hematopoietic cell transplant.

This clone was seen only a few times. Genes and germline come from the mouse. Sequencing ends 1 residue short of the CDR3 end; the germline J gene provides the rest. This chain links TRBV26 with TRBJ2-1; 12 bases fit TRBD2. This CDR3 is 14 amino acids long. Germline V gives CDR1 KGHPV, CDR2 FQNQEV (reference sequence). V was clipped by 1 base and J by 9 bases; unmatched bases: 1. The sequenced CDR3 bases are TGTGCCAGCAGTCTGTGGGGACTGGGGGGTGAGCAGTTC. Protein sequence: CASSLWGLGGEQF. The entire CDR3 protein is CASSLWGLGGEQFF.

A word on this clone: Gene names and germline match the mouse. The DNA read from the CDR3 is TGTGCAAGCAGCTTAGAGACAGGGAGGGAAAGATTATTT. Protein product: CASSLETGRERLF. The whole CDR3 reads CASSLETGRERLFF. This rearrangement joins TRBV16 to TRBJ1-4; 7 positions match TRBD1. The CDR3 end is not reached by the read, which stops 1 residue before it; the germline J gene fills it in. Germline loops: CDR1 SGHSA, CDR2 FRNQAP. This CDR3 contains 14 residues. The J segment lost 8 bases and the V segment lost 0 bases, leaving 3 bases of the junction unmatched.

This clone has only a few counts. These gene names are mouse names. The read finishes 1 residue shy of the CDR3 end, and the germline J gene is used to complete it. This rearrangement joins TRBV13-1 to TRBJ2-7, with 11 bases lining up with TRBD2. V shed 2 bases, J shed 6 bases, and the junction held 4 bases outside the gene matches. The CDR3 has 14 residues. In germline, CDR1 is NSHNY, CDR2 SYGAGN. The CDR3: CASSDTGGALEQYF. The DNA read from the CDR3 is TGTGCCAGCAGTGACACTGGGGGGGCGCTTGAACAGTAC.

By share, this clone ranks as medium-sized. Any gene name here is a mouse gene name. The read comes to an end 1 residue before the CDR3 does, leaving the germline J gene to fill in the end. The chain combines TRBV23 with TRBJ2-7; the DNA was not compared with TRBD1, the D call given in the table. Germline lookup yields CDR1 KGHTA and CDR2 FQNQQP. The CDR3 runs to 15 residues. CDR3 bases read: TGCTCCAGCAGTCAATCGCAGGGGGACTCCTATGAACAGTAC. This codes for CSSSQSQGDSYEQY. The CDR3 in its entirety is CSSSQSQGDSYEQYF.

In regard to this clone: Any gene name here is a mouse gene name. The CDR3 end is not reached by the read, which stops 1 residue before it; the germline J gene fills it in. This sequence joins TRBV26 and TRBJ2-3, with TRBD1 matching 7 bases. The CDR3 is 15 amino acids. Looked up from germline, CDR1 is KGHPV and CDR2 is FQNQEV (reference sequence). The V gene end was trimmed by 6 bases and the J gene end by 0 bases; junction bases not matched to a gene: 6. The CDR3: CASSRQGASAETLYF. CDR3 DNA (partial): TGTGCCAGCAGCCGACAGGGCGCTAGTGCAGAAACGCTGTAT.

A few counts support this clone. Any gene name here is a mouse gene name. Read sequence stops 1 residue before the CDR3 end, and the germline J gene provides the missing end. V is TRBV29 and J is TRBJ2-7; maybe TRBD1 (6 bases). The CDR3 consists of 11 residues. CDR1 and CDR2 (germline): MSHET, SYDVDS. The ends were cut back, 6 bases at V and 6 bases at J, with 9 bases in the middle. CDR3 bases read: TGTGCTAGCAGCTCAGGGGTTGAACAGTAC. Encoded protein: CASSSGVEQY. The whole CDR3 sequence reads CASSSGVEQYF.

For this clone: Mouse gene names apply. The CDR3: CAWSLAGTGVYEQYF. The part of the CDR3 DNA that was read is TGTGCCTGGAGTCTAGCTGGGACTGGAGTCTATGAACAGTAC. The rearrangement links TRBV31 to TRBJ2-7; 8 nucleotides line up with TRBD2. Read data end 1 residue before the CDR3 end; the end is taken from the germline J gene. This CDR3 has 15 amino acids. CDR1 and CDR2 from the germline V gene are GKSSPN and SITVG. Losses at the gene ends were 0 bases for V and 3 bases for J; bases not matched to a gene: 7.

A remark on this clone: Gene names follow the mouse nomenclature. With the read ending 1 residue before the CDR3 end, the germline J gene is used to fill in that end. The identical CDR3 is also encoded by other nucleotide sequences in the sample. This chain uses TRBV26 with TRBJ2-4, with D uncertain. CDR3 length: 14 amino acids. Trimming stripped 0 bases from V and 0 bases from J, with 4 bases between. Germline values: CDR1 KGHPV, CDR2 FQNQEV (reference sequence). This chain's CDR3 is CASSLSRSQNTLYF. Incomplete CDR3 DNA: TGTGCCAGCAGTCTGTCGAGGAGTCAAAACACCTTGTAC. The whole variable domain, filled in from reference TRBV26 and TRBJ2-4, reads NSKVIQTPRYLVKGQGQKAKMRCIPEKGHPVVFWYQQNKNNEFKFLINFQNQEVLQQIDMTEKRFSAECPSNSPCSLEIQSSEAGDSALYLCASSLSRSQNTLYFGAGTRLSVL.

As regards this clone: Gene names follow the mouse nomenclature. The read halts 1 residue ahead of the CDR3 end, with the missing end drawn from the germline J gene. V is TRBV29 and J is TRBJ2-3; 11 bases fit TRBD1. The CDR3 spans 17 residues. Trimming took 2 bases from V and 1 from J; bases not matched to a gene: 5. From germline, CDR1 is MSHET and CDR2 SYDVDS. CDR3 amino acids: CASSLRDRGLGAETLYF. The CDR3 DNA, read in part, is TGTGCTAGCAGTTTAAGGGACAGGGGGTTGGGTGCAGAAACGCTGTAT.

This clone is medium-sized. Gene names refer to mouse genes. The observed sequence ends 1 residue before the CDR3 terminus, with the missing tail filled in from the germline J gene. J is TRBJ2-7 and V is TRBV23; the table's TRBD2 call for D was not verified on the DNA. The CDR3 has 14 amino acids. Germline V gives CDR1 KGHTA, CDR2 FQNQQP. The CDR3 region is CSSSQSLGSYEQYF. The CDR3 DNA, read in part, is TGCTCCAGCAGTCAATCACTGGGGTCATATGAACAGTAC.

Notes on this clone: Gene labels here are mouse ones. Coverage ceases 1 residue before the CDR3 finishes, and the germline J gene fills in the end. V and J are TRBV20 and TRBJ2-1; D is tentatively TRBD1 or TRBD2 (5 bases each). Trimming stripped 0 bases from V and 7 bases from J, with 13 bases between. The CDR3 has 14 amino acids. Germline CDR1 is GFQATS and CDR2 is STVNSAI. CDR3 DNA, as far as it was read: TGTGGTGCTAGGGATCAAGGAAGGGGCGCTGAGCAGTTC. This sequence encodes CGARDQGRGAEQF. The full CDR3 reads CGARDQGRGAEQFF.

This clone was detected a few times. Mouse germline and gene names are used. The read terminates 1 residue ahead of where the CDR3 ends, so the germline J gene completes it. The gene calls are TRBV26 and TRBJ2-5; no reliable D call. V lost 6 bases to trimming and J lost 6 bases, with 10 bases between them. The CDR3 runs to 12 residues. From germline, CDR1 is KGHPV and CDR2 FQNQEV (reference sequence). The CDR3 region is CASSLLRDTQYF. CDR3 bases read: TGTGCCAGCAGCCTACTCAGGGACACCCAGTAC.

As regards this clone: Mouse gene names and germline throughout. The sequence runs out 1 residue before the end of the CDR3; the remainder is reconstructed from the germline J gene. The rearrangement joins TRBV26 to TRBJ1-1; D remains unclear. V lost 5 bases and J 0 bases, leaving 7 bases between the germline ends. This CDR3 has 13 residues. Germline-derived CDR1 and CDR2 are KGHPV and FQNQEV (reference sequence). CDR3 sequence: CASSAGANTEVFF. The CDR3 DNA, read in part, is TGTGCCAGCAGTGCGGGTGCAAACACAGAAGTCTTC.

Points on this clone: Gene names and germline match the mouse. The read ends 1 residue shy of where the CDR3 ends; the end is completed using the germline J gene. This sequence joins TRBV26 and TRBJ1-2; D uncertain. The CDR3 is made up of 11 amino acids. Trimming pared 4 bases from V and 1 base from J, leaving 1 base between. The germline V gene encodes CDR1 KGHPV and CDR2 FQNQEV (reference sequence). The CDR3 protein is CASSRNSDYTF. The part of the CDR3 DNA that was read is TGTGCCAGCAGTCGAAACTCCGACTACACC.

Comment on this clone: Any gene name here is a mouse gene name. The read terminates 1 residue ahead of where the CDR3 ends, so the germline J gene completes it. The chain uses TRBV1 and TRBJ2-5; 9 bases align to TRBD1. V lost 3 bases, J lost 2 bases, and 3 bases stayed unmatched. Germline V CDR1 and CDR2: NSQYPW, LRSPGD (reference sequence). The CDR3 is 15 amino acids. CDR3 sequence: CTCSARDRVQDTQYF. The covered CDR3 bases are TGCACCTGCAGTGCCCGGGACAGGGTCCAAGACACCCAGTAC.

By sample fraction, this clone is medium-sized. Gene and germline names: mouse. The CDR3 goes on 1 residue after the read ends, and that part is filled in from the germline J gene. V and J are TRBV26 and TRBJ1-3, with no clear D. The germline V and J ends were trimmed by 4 bases and 0 bases, with 4 bases remaining between them. Per the germline V gene, CDR1 is KGHPV and CDR2 is FQNQEV (reference sequence). The CDR3 sequence is 13 residues long. The CDR3 bases that were read are TGTGCCAGCAGTCAGGATTCTGGAAATACGCTCTAT. It yields the protein CASSQDSGNTLY. The whole CDR3 protein reads CASSQDSGNTLYF.

With respect to this clone: The germline and genes are mouse ones. From the germline J gene comes the end of the CDR3, since the read stops 1 residue before it. The chain couples TRBV26 to TRBJ1-1, with a weak D call TRBD1 (5 bases). Germline V gene data show CDR1 as KGHPV and CDR2 as FQNQEV (reference sequence). Trimming cost V 4 bases and J 3 bases, with 12 bases left between them. The CDR3 sequence is 14 residues long. Incomplete CDR3 DNA: TGTGCCAGCAGTCCCTCGGGGGGGTACACAGAAGTCTTC. This gives the protein CASSPSGGYTEVF. The CDR3, in full, reads CASSPSGGYTEVFF.

With regard to this clone: The germline and genes are mouse ones. The missing CDR3 end, 1 residue past where the read stops, is filled in from the germline J gene. The chain has TRBV3 and TRBJ1-3, with no clear D. Germline CDR1 SNHLY, CDR2 FYNGKV (reference sequence). V lost 3 bases to trimming and J lost 1 base, with 7 bases between them. The CDR3 length is 14 residues. CDR3 amino acids: CASSFTVSGNTLYF. CDR3 bases read: TGTGCCAGCAGCTTCACAGTCTCTGGAAATACGCTCTAT.

This clone has just a few counts. Mouse names are used for the genes. The read terminates 1 residue before the CDR3 end, so the remaining end is supplied by the germline J gene. V is TRBV20 and J is TRBJ1-1; D remains unclear. V shed 2 bases and J shed 2 bases, with 6 bases lying between them. This CDR3 comprises 12 residues. CDR1 and CDR2 (germline): GFQATS, STVNSAI. The sequenced CDR3 bases are TGTGGTGCTAGGTCCACTAACACAGAAGTCTTC. Protein product: CGARSTNTEVF. The whole CDR3 protein is CGARSTNTEVFF.

This clone has just one count. Genes and germline come from the mouse. The read gets to within 1 residue of the CDR3 end, and the germline J gene fills in the rest. The sample holds other DNA sequences that translate to the same CDR3. The chain combines TRBV26 with TRBJ2-3; D tentatively reads TRBD1 or TRBD2 (5 bases each). Germline V gives CDR1 KGHPV, CDR2 FQNQEV (reference sequence). Trimming stripped 6 bases from V and 0 bases from J, with 7 bases between. The CDR3 spans 13 residues. The CDR3 reads CASRRDSAETLYF. The CDR3 DNA, read in part, is TGTGCCAGCAGACGGGACAGTGCAGAAACGCTGTAT.

Worth noting for this clone: Gene labels here are mouse ones. The sequence runs out 1 residue before the end of the CDR3; the remainder is reconstructed from the germline J gene. V is TRBV13-1 and J is TRBJ2-1, with 10 nucleotides matching TRBD2. Germline-derived CDR1 and CDR2 are NSHNY and SYGAGN. Losses at the gene ends were 1 base for V and 4 bases for J; bases not matched to a gene: 2. CDR3 length: 15 amino acids. The part of the CDR3 DNA that was read is TGTGCCAGCAGTGATATGGGACTGGGGTATGCTGAGCAGTTC. This encodes CASSDMGLGYAEQF. In full, the CDR3 is CASSDMGLGYAEQFF.

Concerning this clone: Germline and genes here are mouse. With the read ending 1 residue before the CDR3 end, the germline J gene is used to fill in that end. The chain is built from TRBV26 and TRBJ1-1; TRBD1 aligns across 7 bases. This CDR3 has 14 residues. Germline CDR1 and CDR2: KGHPV and FQNQEV (reference sequence). Losses at the gene ends were 2 bases for V and 4 bases for J; bases not matched to a gene: 4. The CDR3 spells CASSLRGRGTEVFF. CDR3 DNA, as far as it was read: TGTGCCAGCAGTCTGAGGGGGCGCGGCACAGAAGTCTTC. Looking up the rest from reference TRBV26 and TRBJ1-1 gives the full variable domain: NSKVIQTPRYLVKGQGQKAKMRCIPEKGHPVVFWYQQNKNNEFKFLINFQNQEVLQQIDMTEKRFSAECPSNSPCSLEIQSSEAGDSALYLCASSLRGRGTEVFFGKGTRLTVV.

Within the sample, this clone is medium-sized (0.01 to 0.1%). Gene names and germline match the mouse. The CDR3 end is not reached by the read, which stops 1 residue before it; the germline J gene fills it in. The chain has TRBV26 and TRBJ1-2; D gene ambiguous. This CDR3 is 15 amino acids long. From germline, CDR1 is KGHPV and CDR2 FQNQEV (reference sequence). Trimming took 2 bases from V and 0 from J, leaving 10 bases between them. CDR3 loop: CASSLGGPANSDYTF. CDR3 bases read: TGTGCCAGCAGTCTGGGAGGGCCCGCAAACTCCGACTACACC.

Turning to this clone: Gene names are the mouse ones. The CDR3 end lies 1 residue beyond the end of the read and is filled in from the germline J gene. The V call is TRBV31, the J call TRBJ2-1; 11 bases agree with TRBD1. V shed 3 bases, J shed 3 bases, and the junction held 4 bases outside the gene matches. Germline V CDR1 and CDR2: GKSSPN, SITVG. The CDR3 has 15 residues. The chain's CDR3 is CAWRGTGGFYAEQFF. Partial CDR3 DNA: TGTGCCTGGAGGGGGACAGGGGGTTTCTATGCTGAGCAGTTC.